This T cell receptor beta chain was found in a study of CD8 T cells in Susac syndrome. Trimming took 0 bases from V and 1 from J, leaving 18 bases between them. Germline V CDR1 and CDR2: DFQATT, SNEGSKA (reference sequence). The CDR3 is 17 amino acids. RNA was extracted with the RNeasy kit, and a quantity of 0.5 to 1 ug was reverse transcribed using random hexamers. The amplification used immunoSEQ multiplex PCR on TCR beta CDR3; it spanned 54 Vbeta and 13 Jbeta. TCRdb processed the immunoSEQ multiplex PCR reads anew with MiXCR; each CDR3 protein has one entry. The sample has about 130,000 distinct CDR3 sequences; roughly 94% are singletons. TCR beta sequencing was performed on blood CD8+ and CD4+ T cells. TEMRA cells were FACS-enriched, and CD8+ and CD4+ T cells were isolated negatively.

The chain is built from TRBV20-1 and TRBJ1-1, with D tentatively TRBD1 (6 bases). The sequencing sample was made of CD4+ T cells from PBMCs. This TCR derives from a human donor with multiple sclerosis. The DNA for the CDR3 is TGCAGTGCTAGAGACGTGGGGGGCCCCTCCTCGAACACTGAAGCTTTCTTT. It encodes CSARDVGGPSSNTEAFF.